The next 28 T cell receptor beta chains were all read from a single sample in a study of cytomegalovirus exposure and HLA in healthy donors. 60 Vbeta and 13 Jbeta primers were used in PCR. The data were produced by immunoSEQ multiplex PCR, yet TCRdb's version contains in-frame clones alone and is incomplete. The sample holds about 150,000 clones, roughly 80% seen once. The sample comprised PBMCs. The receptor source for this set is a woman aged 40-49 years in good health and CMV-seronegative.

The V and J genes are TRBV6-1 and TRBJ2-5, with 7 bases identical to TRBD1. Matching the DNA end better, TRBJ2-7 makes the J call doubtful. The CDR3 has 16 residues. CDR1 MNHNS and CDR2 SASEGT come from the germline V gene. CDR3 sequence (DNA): TGTGCCAGCAGTGATGTAAACCGGGACAGTTCCTACGAGCAGTACTTC. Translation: CASSDVNRDSSYEQYF.

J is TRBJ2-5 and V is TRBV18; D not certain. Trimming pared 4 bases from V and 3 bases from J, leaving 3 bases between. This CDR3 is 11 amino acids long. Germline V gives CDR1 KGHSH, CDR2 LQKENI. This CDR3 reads CASSLEETQYF. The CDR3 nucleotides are TGTGCCAGCTCACTAGAAGAGACCCAGTACTTC.

The CDR3 DNA reads as TGTGCCAGCAGTGTACTTCGCGCAGATACGCAGTATTTT. The encoded protein is CASSVLRADTQYF. The chain combines TRBV2 with TRBJ2-3; D not certain. CDR1 and CDR2 from the germline V gene are SNHLY and FYNNEI. This CDR3 is built from 13 residues. V was cut by 4 bases and J by 4 bases, with 9 bases left in between.

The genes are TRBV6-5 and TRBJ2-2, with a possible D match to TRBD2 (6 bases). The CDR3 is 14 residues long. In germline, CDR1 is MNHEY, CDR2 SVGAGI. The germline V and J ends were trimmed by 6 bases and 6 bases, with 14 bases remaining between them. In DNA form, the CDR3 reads TGTGCCAGCAGAAACGGAGGGTTGGCCGGGGAGCTGTTTTTT. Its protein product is CASRNGGLAGELFF.

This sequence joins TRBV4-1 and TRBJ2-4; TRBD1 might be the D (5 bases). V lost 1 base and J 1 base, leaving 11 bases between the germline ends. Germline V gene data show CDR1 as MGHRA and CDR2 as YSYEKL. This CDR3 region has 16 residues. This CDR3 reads CASSQVRHRAKNIQYF. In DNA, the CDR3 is TGCGCCAGCAGCCAAGTCCGGCACAGGGCCAAAAACATTCAGTACTTC.

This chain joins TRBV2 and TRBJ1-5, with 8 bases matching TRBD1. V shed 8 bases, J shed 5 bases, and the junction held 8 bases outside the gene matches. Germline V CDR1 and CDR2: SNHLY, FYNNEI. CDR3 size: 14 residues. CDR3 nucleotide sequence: TGTGCCAGCGGGGCCGGGACAGGCGATCAGCCCCAGCATTTT. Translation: CASGAGTGDQPQHF.

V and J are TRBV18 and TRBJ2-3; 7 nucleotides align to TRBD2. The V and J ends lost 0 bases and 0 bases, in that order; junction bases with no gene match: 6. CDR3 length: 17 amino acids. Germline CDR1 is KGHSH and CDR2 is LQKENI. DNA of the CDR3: TGTGCCAGCTCACCACCGACTAGCCGTGCTAGCACAGATACGCAGTATTTT. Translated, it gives CASSPPTSRASTDTQYF.

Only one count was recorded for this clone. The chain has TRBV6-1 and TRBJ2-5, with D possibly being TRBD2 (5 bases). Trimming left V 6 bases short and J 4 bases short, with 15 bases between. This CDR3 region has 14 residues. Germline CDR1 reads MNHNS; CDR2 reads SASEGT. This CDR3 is CASRDKLGLETQYF. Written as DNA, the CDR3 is TGTGCCAGCAGGGATAAACTAGGTTTAGAGACCCAGTACTTC.

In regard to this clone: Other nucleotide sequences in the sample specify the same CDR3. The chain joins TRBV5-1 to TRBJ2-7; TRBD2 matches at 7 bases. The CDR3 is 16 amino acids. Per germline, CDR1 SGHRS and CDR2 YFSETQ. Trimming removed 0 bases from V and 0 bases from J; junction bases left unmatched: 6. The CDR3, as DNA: TGCGCCAGCAGCTTGGGTGGTAGCGGGTTCTCCTACGAGCAGTACTTC. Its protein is CASSLGGSGFSYEQYF.

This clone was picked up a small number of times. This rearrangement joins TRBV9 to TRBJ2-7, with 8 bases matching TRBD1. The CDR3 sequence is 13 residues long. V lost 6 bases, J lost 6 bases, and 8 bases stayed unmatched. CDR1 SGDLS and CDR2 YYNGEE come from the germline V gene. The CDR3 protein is CASNGQGPGEQYF. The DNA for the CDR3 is TGTGCCAGCAATGGACAGGGACCAGGCGAGCAGTACTTC. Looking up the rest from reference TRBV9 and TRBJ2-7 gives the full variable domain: DSGVTQTPKHLITATGQRVTLRCSPRSGDLSVYWYQQSLDQGLQFLIQYYNGEERAKGNILERFSAQQFPDLHSELNLSSLELGDSALYFCASNGQGPGEQYFGPGTRLTVT.

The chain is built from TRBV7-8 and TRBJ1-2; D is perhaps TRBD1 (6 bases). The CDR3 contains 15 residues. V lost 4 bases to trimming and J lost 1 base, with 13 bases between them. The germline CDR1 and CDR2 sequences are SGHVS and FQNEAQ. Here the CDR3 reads CASSSVQGYNYGYTF. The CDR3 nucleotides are TGTGCCAGCAGCTCGGTACAGGGATATAACTATGGCTACACCTTC.

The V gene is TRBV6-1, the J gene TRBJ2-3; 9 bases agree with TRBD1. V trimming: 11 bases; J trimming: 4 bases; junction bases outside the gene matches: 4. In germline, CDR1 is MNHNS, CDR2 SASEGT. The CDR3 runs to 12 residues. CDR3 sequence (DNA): TGTGCCGGGACAGGGCTGGCAGATACGCAGTATTTT. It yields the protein CAGTGLADTQYF.

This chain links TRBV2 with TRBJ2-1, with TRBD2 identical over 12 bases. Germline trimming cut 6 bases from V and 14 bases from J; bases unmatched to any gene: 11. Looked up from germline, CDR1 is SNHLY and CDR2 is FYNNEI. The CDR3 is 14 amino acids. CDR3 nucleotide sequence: TGTGCCAGCAGGTGGCTAGCGGGGGGGCTCCCAGAGTTCTTC. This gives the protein CASRWLAGGLPEFF.

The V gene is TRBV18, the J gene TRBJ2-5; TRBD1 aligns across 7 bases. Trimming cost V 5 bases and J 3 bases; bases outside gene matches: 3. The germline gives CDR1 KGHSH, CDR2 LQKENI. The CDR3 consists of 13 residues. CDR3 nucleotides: TGTGCCAGCTCAATCGACAGGGAAGAGACCCAGTACTTC. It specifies CASSIDREETQYF.

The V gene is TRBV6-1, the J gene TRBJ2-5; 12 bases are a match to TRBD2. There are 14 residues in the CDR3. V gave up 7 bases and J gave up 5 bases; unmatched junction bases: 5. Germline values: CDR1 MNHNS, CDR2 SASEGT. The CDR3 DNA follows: TGTGCCAGCACCGGGACTAGCGGGTGGGAGACCCAGTACTTC. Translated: CASTGTSGWETQYF.

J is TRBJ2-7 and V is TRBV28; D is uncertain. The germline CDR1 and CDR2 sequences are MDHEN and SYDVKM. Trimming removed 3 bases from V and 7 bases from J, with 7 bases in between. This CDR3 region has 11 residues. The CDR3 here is CASSLIREQYF. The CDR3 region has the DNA TGTGCCAGCAGTTTGATTCGGGAGCAGTACTTC.

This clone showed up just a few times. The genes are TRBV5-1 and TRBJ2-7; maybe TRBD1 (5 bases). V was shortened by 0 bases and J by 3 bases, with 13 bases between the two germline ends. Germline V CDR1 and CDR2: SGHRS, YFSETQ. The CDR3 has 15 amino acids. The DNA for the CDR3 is TGCGCCAGCAGCTTGGAGAGGACAAAAGACTACGAGCAGTACTTC. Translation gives CASSLERTKDYEQYF.

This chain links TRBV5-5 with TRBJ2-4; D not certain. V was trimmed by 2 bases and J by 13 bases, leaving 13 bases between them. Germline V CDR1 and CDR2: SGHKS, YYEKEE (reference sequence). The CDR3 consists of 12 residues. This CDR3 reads CASSFEYTVQYF. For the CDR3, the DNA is TGTGCCAGCAGCTTCGAATATACTGTGCAGTACTTC.

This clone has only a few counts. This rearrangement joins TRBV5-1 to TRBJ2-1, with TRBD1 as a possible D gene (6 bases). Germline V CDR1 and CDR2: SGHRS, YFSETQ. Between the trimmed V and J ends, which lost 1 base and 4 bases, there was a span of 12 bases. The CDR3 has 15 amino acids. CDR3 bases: TGCGCCAGCAGCTTGTTTGGGGGCGAGTACAATGAGCAGTTCTTC. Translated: CASSLFGGEYNEQFF.

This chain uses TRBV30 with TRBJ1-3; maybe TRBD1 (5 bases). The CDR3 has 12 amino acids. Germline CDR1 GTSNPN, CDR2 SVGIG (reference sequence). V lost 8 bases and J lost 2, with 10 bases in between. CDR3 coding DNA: TGTGCCATGGGGGGAGCTGGAAACACCATATATTTT. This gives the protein CAMGGAGNTIYF.

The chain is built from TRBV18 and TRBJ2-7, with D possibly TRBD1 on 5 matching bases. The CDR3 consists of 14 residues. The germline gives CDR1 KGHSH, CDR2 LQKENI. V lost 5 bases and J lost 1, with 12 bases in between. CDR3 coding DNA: TGTGCCAGCTCAATGACAGACGAATCCTACGAGCAGTACTTC. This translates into CASSMTDESYEQYF.

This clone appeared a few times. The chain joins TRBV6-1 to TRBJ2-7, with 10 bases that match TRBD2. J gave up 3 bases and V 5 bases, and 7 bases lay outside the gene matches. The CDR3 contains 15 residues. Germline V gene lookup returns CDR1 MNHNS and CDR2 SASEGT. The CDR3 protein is CASSTLAGAGYEQYF. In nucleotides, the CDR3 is TGTGCCAGCAGTACCCTAGCGGGAGCGGGCTACGAGCAGTACTTC.

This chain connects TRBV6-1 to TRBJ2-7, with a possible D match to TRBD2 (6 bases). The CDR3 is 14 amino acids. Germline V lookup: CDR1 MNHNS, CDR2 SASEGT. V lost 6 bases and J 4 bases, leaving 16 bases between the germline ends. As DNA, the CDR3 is TGTGCCAGCAGCTGGACTAACCCGTCGTACGAGCAGTACTTC. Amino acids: CASSWTNPSYEQYF.

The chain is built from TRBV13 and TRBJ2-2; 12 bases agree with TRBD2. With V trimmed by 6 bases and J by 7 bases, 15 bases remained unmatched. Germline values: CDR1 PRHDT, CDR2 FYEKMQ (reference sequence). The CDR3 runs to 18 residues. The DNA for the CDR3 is TGTGCCAGCAGACCTAGCACTCTAGCGGGAGGGCCCTACGGGGAGCTGTTTTTT. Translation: CASRPSTLAGGPYGELFF.

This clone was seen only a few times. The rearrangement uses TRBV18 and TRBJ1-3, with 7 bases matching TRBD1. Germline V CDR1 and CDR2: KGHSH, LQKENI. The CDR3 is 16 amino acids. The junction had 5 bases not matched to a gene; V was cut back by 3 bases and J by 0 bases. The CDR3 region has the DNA TGTGCCAGCTCACCTGCGGGACAGTACTCTGGAAACACCATATATTTT. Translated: CASSPAGQYSGNTIYF.

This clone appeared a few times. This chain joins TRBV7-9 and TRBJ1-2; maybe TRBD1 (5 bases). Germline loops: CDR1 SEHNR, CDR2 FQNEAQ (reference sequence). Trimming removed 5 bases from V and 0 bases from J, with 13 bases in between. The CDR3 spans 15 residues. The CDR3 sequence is CASSPRGTANYGYTF. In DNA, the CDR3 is TGTGCCAGCAGCCCACGGGGGACTGCTAACTATGGCTACACCTTC.

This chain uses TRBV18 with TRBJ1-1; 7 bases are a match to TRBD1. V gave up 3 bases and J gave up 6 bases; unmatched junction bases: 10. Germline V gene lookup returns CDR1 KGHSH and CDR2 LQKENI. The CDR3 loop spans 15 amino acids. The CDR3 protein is CASSPDREMSAEAFF. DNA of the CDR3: TGTGCCAGCTCACCCGACAGGGAGATGAGCGCTGAAGCTTTCTTT.

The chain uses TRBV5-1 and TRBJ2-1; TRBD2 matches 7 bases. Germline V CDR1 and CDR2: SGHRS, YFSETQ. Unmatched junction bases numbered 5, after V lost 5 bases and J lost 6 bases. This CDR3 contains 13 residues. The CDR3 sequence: CASRWGGGNEQFF. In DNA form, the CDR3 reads TGCGCCAGCAGATGGGGCGGGGGCAATGAGCAGTTCTTC. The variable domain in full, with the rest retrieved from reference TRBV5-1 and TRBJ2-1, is KAGVTQTPRYLIKTRGQQVTLSCSPISGHRSVSWYQQTPGQGLQFLFEYFSETQRNKGNFPGRFSGRQFSNSRSEMNVSTLELGDSALYLCASRWGGGNEQFFGPGTRLTVL.